This TCR beta chain came from a study of blood T cell repertoires in COVID-19. Across the whole study: In each case, the material was cDNA or gDNA derived from T cells, B-cell-depleted T cells, or PBMCs.

This CDR3 comprises 13 residues. The ends were cut back, 7 bases at V and 5 bases at J, with 14 bases in the middle. Per the germline V gene, CDR1 is LNHDA and CDR2 is SQIVND (reference sequence). In the source study's methods: From reference gene primer amplification, estimates of nucleated cell counts were derived. Using immunoSEQ multiplex PCR, the repertoire was profiled, and TCRdb retains in-frame clones only, with some absent. From that table come the V and J calls and clone size; the DNA was used to work out D and trimming. Counted here are fewer than 250,000 clones, 85% to 90% occurring once; the ten biggest clones make up 9.5% to 13%. Seattle researchers signed up patients amid active infection and tracked them longitudinally.

The V gene is TRBV19, the J gene TRBJ1-2; D is possibly TRBD1 (5 bases). The source of this sequence is a man aged 50-59 years with COVID-19, enrolled during active disease. The specimen was peripheral blood. Here the CDR3 reads CASTTTAGYGYTF. CDR3 DNA sequence: TGTGCCAGTACCACTACAGCAGGGTATGGCTACACCTTC.